Following are 32 T cell receptor beta chains from one sample sequenced in a study of blood T cell repertoires in COVID-19. The method was immunoSEQ multiplex PCR; TCRdb's version includes in-frame clones alone and lacks a portion of them. The table includes about 150,000 clones, approximately 90% detected once. Sequences were obtained from peripheral blood. These receptors were obtained from a man between 18 and 29 years old with COVID-19, enrolled during active disease.

This chain connects TRBV7-2 to TRBJ2-7; TRBD2 matches at 10 bases. The CDR3 runs to 19 residues. The V gene end was trimmed by 1 base and the J gene end by 7 bases; junction bases not matched to a gene: 19. Germline V gene sequence: CDR1 SGHTA, CDR2 FQGNSA. CDR3 region: CASSLERSLAGVQGGEQYF. The CDR3 DNA follows: TGTGCCAGCAGCTTAGAAAGAAGCCTAGCGGGAGTGCAGGGAGGGGAGCAGTACTTC.

The J gene is TRBJ2-2, the V gene TRBV11-1, with 8 bases aligning to TRBD1. The CDR3 is 15 amino acids. Germline trimming cut 6 bases from V and 4 bases from J; bases unmatched to any gene: 7. In germline, CDR1 is SGHAT, CDR2 FQDESV (reference sequence). The CDR3 nucleotides read TGTGCCAGCAGAGCAGGGACAGGACCCACCGGGGAGCTGTTTTTT. Translated: CASRAGTGPTGELFF.

The V gene is TRBV7-6, the J gene TRBJ1-1, with 8 bases identical to TRBD1. Germline-derived CDR1 and CDR2 are SGHVS and FNYEAQ. The CDR3 extends over 13 amino acids. J gave up 4 bases and V 9 bases, and 7 bases lay outside the gene matches. The CDR3 DNA reads TGTGCCAGTCTAGGAGGGACAGGCACTGAAGCTTTCTTT. The encoded protein is CASLGGTGTEAFF. Looking up the rest from reference TRBV7-6 and TRBJ1-1 gives the full variable domain: GAGVSQSPRYKVTKRGQDVALRCDPISGHVSLYWYRQALGQGPEFLTYFNYEAQQDKSGLPNDRFSAERPEGSISTLTIQRTEQRDSAMYRCASLGGTGTEAFFGQGTRLTVV.

The chain carries TRBV19 and TRBJ1-2; TRBD1 matches at 12 bases. CDR3 length: 14 amino acids. The V and J ends lost 5 bases and 7 bases, in that order; junction bases with no gene match: 5. Germline CDR1 LNHDA, CDR2 SQIVND (reference sequence). Written as DNA, the CDR3 is TGTGCCAGTAGTCCCGGGACAGGGGGCGCTGGCTACACCTTC. Translating it yields CASSPGTGGAGYTF.

This chain connects TRBV28 to TRBJ1-2, with 8 bases identical to TRBD1. Germline V gene sequence: CDR1 MDHEN, CDR2 SYDVKM. The CDR3 is 13 residues long. The V segment lost 6 bases and the J segment 4 bases; nucleotides outside the gene matches: 4. CDR3 in DNA: TGTGCCAGCAGGGGGACAGGCTTCTATGGCTACACCTTC. This translates into CASRGTGFYGYTF.

The V and J genes are TRBV29-1 and TRBJ2-1, with TRBD1 as a possible D gene (5 bases). Germline CDR1 is SQVTM and CDR2 is ANQGSEA. Trimming cost V 6 bases and J 4 bases, with 22 bases left between them. The CDR3 sequence is 16 residues long. Here the CDR3 DNA reads TGCAGCGTACCTATAGCCAGGGCCACAAGATACAATGAGCAGTTCTTC. The encoded protein is CSVPIARATRYNEQFF.

The chain links TRBV5-8 to TRBJ2-7; TRBD1 might be the D (6 bases). Trimming took 0 bases from V and 2 from J, leaving 9 bases between them. The CDR3 is 14 residues long. Germline-derived CDR1 and CDR2 are SGHTS and YDEGEE. CDR3: CASSLDRVPYEQYF. CDR3 sequence (DNA): TGTGCCAGCAGCTTGGACAGGGTTCCCTACGAGCAGTACTTC.

The CDR3 DNA is TGTGCCAGCTCAGGGGTGCGGACTAGCGGGAACTACGAGCAGTACTTC. Amino acid sequence: CASSGVRTSGNYEQYF. The V gene is TRBV19, the J gene TRBJ2-7, with 12 bases fitting TRBD2. This CDR3 has 16 amino acids. Germline-derived CDR1 and CDR2 are LNHDA and SQIVND (reference sequence). Trimming at V came to 9 bases and at J to 3 bases, leaving 12 bases not matched to a gene.

The rearrangement links TRBV21-1 to TRBJ1-5; the table's D call TRBD1 went unverified against the DNA. TRBV21-1 is assigned pseudogene status. This CDR3 contains 13 residues. The CDR3 protein is CAHRGALNQPQHF. The CDR3 DNA is TGTGCCCACAGGGGTGCCCTAAATCAGCCCCAGCATTTT.

The chain is built from TRBV4-3 and TRBJ2-1; D may be TRBD2 (5 bases). CDR1 and CDR2 (germline): LGHNA, YSLEER. V lost 0 bases to trimming and J lost 7 bases, with 10 bases between them. The CDR3 extends over 14 amino acids. CDR3 region: CASSQDVGGNEQFF. CDR3 nucleotides: TGCGCCAGCAGCCAAGATGTCGGCGGGAATGAGCAGTTCTTC.

V usage is TRBV30 and J usage is TRBJ1-6, with 9 bases aligning to TRBD1. V was pared by 2 bases and J by 9 bases, with 8 bases of the junction left unmatched. The CDR3 extends over 15 amino acids. Germline V gives CDR1 GTSNPN, CDR2 SVGIG (reference sequence). CDR3 bases: TGTGCCTGGAGTAGGGGACAGGGTATACGTTCACCCCTCCACTTT. Its protein is CAWSRGQGIRSPLHF.

The chain links TRBV21-1 to TRBJ2-2; the table gives TRBD2 as D, unverified against the DNA. TRBV21-1 is an annotated pseudogene. There are 17 residues in the CDR3. Written as DNA, the CDR3 is TGTGCCAGCAGCAATTTGGGGGGGCTAGTTGGCACCGGGGAGCTGTTTTTT. Residues: CASSNLGGLVGTGELFF.

The chain couples TRBV3-1 (or the pseudogene TRBV3-2) to TRBJ1-5; 11 bases are shared with TRBD1. Germline V lookup: CDR1 LGHDT, CDR2 YNNKEL (reference sequence). The CDR3 has 16 amino acids. With 1 base clipped from V and 6 bases from J, the junction kept 5 bases outside the gene matches. CDR3 bases: TGTGCCAGCAGCCAAGGGACAGGGGGCTGGAGTCAGCCCCAGCATTTT. The encoded protein is CASSQGTGGWSQPQHF.

V and J are TRBV27 and TRBJ2-7; TRBD1 aligns across 8 bases. V gave up 6 bases and J gave up 8 bases; unmatched junction bases: 12. The CDR3 runs to 14 residues. Per the germline V gene, CDR1 is MNHEY and CDR2 is SMNVEV (reference sequence). As DNA, the CDR3 is TGTGCCAGCAGAACTAGACAGGGGCGCGTCAAGCAGTACTTC. Translated: CASRTRQGRVKQYF.

This rearrangement joins TRBV7-9 to TRBJ1-2; 11 bases agree with TRBD1. Germline CDR1 and CDR2: SEHNR and FQNEAQ (reference sequence). The CDR3 contains 15 residues. The V segment lost 4 bases and the J segment 3 bases; nucleotides outside the gene matches: 4. CDR3: CASSYGTGGYYGYTF. CDR3 nucleotides: TGTGCCAGCAGCTATGGGACAGGGGGTTACTATGGCTACACCTTC.

The chain couples TRBV5-5 to TRBJ1-1, with no clear D. V lost 1 base and J 2 bases, leaving 12 bases between the germline ends. This CDR3 spans 15 amino acids. Looked up from germline, CDR1 is SGHKS and CDR2 is YYEKEE (reference sequence). The CDR3 here is CASSLRLGFNTEAFF. CDR3 DNA sequence: TGTGCCAGCAGCTTGCGACTGGGTTTCAACACTGAAGCTTTCTTT.

This clone qualifies as medium-sized. This chain connects TRBV11-2 to TRBJ1-2; 7 bases align to TRBD1. With 7 bases clipped from V and 0 bases from J, the junction kept 5 bases outside the gene matches. Germline CDR1 and CDR2: SGHAT and FQNNGV. The CDR3 is 14 amino acids. CDR3 in amino acids: CASTLGQANYGYTF. CDR3 nucleotides: TGTGCCAGCACCCTCGGACAGGCTAACTATGGCTACACCTTC.

This clone was seen a single time. The chain uses TRBV9 and TRBJ2-2; 8 bases are a match to TRBD2. The J segment lost 0 bases and the V segment lost 3 bases, leaving 4 bases of the junction unmatched. The CDR3 totals 16 residues. CDR1 and CDR2 (germline): SGDLS, YYNGEE. The CDR3 loop reads CASSARGLANTGELFF. For the CDR3, the DNA is TGTGCCAGCAGCGCCAGGGGACTAGCGAACACCGGGGAGCTGTTTTTT.

The rearrangement joins TRBV19 to TRBJ2-7; D uncertain. Germline CDR1 is LNHDA and CDR2 is SQIVND (reference sequence). There are 14 residues in the CDR3. The ends were cut back, 3 bases at V and 1 base at J, with 10 bases in the middle. CDR3 DNA: TGTGCCAGTAGTATTAGTCTAGAATCCTACGAGCAGTACTTC. This codes for CASSISLESYEQYF.

The chain joins TRBV6-1 to TRBJ2-2; D is perhaps TRBD1 (5 bases). With 1 base removed from V and 0 bases from J, the gap between germline ends came to 9 bases. The CDR3 has 16 amino acids. CDR1 MNHNS and CDR2 SASEGT come from the germline V gene. DNA of the CDR3: TGTGCCAGCAGTGAAGAGGGGCCAGCGAACACCGGGGAGCTGTTTTTT. Translation: CASSEEGPANTGELFF.

The chain employs TRBV28 and TRBJ2-7, with 9 positions matching TRBD2. Germline assignment: CDR1 MDHEN and CDR2 SYDVKM. CDR3 length equals 15 residues. The V gene end was trimmed by 3 bases and the J gene end by 4 bases; junction bases not matched to a gene: 7. The CDR3 DNA sequence: TGTGCCAGCAGTTTCACCGGACTAGCGTTATACGAGCAGTACTTC. Translated, it gives CASSFTGLALYEQYF.

This chain joins TRBV4-2 and TRBJ2-3; D is ambiguous. CDR3 length: 13 residues. CDR1 and CDR2 from the germline V gene are LGHNA and YNFKEQ. V lost 5 bases to trimming and J lost 1 base, with 7 bases between them. In DNA form, the CDR3 reads TGTGCCAGCAGCTCAACAGGCACAGATACGCAGTATTTT. This encodes CASSSTGTDTQYF.

The CDR3 protein is CASSPRTGAFNRRNIQYF. The CDR3 nucleotides read TGTGCCAGCTCACCACGGACAGGGGCGTTTAATAGGCGGAACATTCAGTACTTC. V usage is TRBV18 and J usage is TRBJ2-4; 9 bases agree with TRBD1. There are 18 residues in the CDR3. V lost 1 base and J lost 7; bases outside the gene matches: 14. The germline CDR1 and CDR2 sequences are KGHSH and LQKENI.

V and J are TRBV27 and TRBJ2-7; 13 nucleotides match TRBD2. The germline gives CDR1 MNHEY, CDR2 SMNVEV (reference sequence). The length of the CDR3 is 17 residues. The ends lost 5 bases at V and 0 bases at J; junction bases unmatched: 7. The DNA of the CDR3 is TGTGCCAGCAGTCTCCTCGGACTAGCGGGAGACTCCTACGAGCAGTACTTC. Protein sequence: CASSLLGLAGDSYEQYF.

This clone occurred once. The chain is built from TRBV18 and TRBJ2-1, with D possibly matching TRBD1 (5 bases). CDR3 length equals 16 residues. Germline loops: CDR1 KGHSH, CDR2 LQKENI. Deletions cut 4 bases from V and 3 bases from J, with 16 bases between. CDR3 nucleotide sequence: TGTGCCAGCTCACGAACGACAGACCTGAGCTACAATGAGCAGTTCTTC. It codes for CASSRTTDLSYNEQFF.

This rearrangement joins TRBV18 to TRBJ2-7, with TRBD1 matching 8 bases. This CDR3 has 15 residues. Per the germline V gene, CDR1 is KGHSH and CDR2 is LQKENI. V shed 2 bases, J shed 0 bases, and the junction held 3 bases outside the gene matches. The CDR3 protein is CASSPGTGVSYEQYF. The CDR3 nucleotides read TGTGCCAGCTCACCAGGGACAGGAGTCTCCTACGAGCAGTACTTC.

The gene calls are TRBV27 and TRBJ2-7; 7 bases match TRBD1. After removal of 8 bases from V and 2 bases from J, the junction contained 9 bases not matched to a gene. This CDR3 has 14 amino acids. The germline V gene encodes CDR1 MNHEY and CDR2 SMNVEV (reference sequence). The CDR3 reads CASARQGWAYEQYF. The CDR3 DNA reads as TGTGCCAGCGCGCGACAGGGTTGGGCCTACGAGCAGTACTTC.

The V gene is TRBV29-1, the J gene TRBJ1-1; 10 bases align to TRBD1. Trimming cost V 1 base and J 2 bases; bases outside gene matches: 1. The CDR3 runs 14 residues. Germline assignment: CDR1 SQVTM and CDR2 ANQGSEA. The CDR3 is CSVEGTGGNTEAFF. CDR3 bases: TGCAGCGTTGAAGGGACAGGGGGAAACACTGAAGCTTTCTTT.

V gene TRBV6-1 combines with J gene TRBJ1-5, with TRBD1 identical over 9 bases. Looked up from germline, CDR1 is MNHNS and CDR2 is SASEGT. There are 16 residues in the CDR3. The V gene end was trimmed by 4 bases and the J gene end by 6 bases; junction bases not matched to a gene: 10. The CDR3 loop reads CASSGGQGTGGQPQHF. The DNA of the CDR3 is TGTGCCAGCAGTGGCGGACAGGGGACAGGAGGTCAGCCCCAGCATTTT.

This clone was seen a handful of times. CDR3 sequence reads: CASSYYRVGSYEQYF. CDR3 nucleotide sequence: TGTGCCAGCAGTTACTACAGGGTCGGCTCCTACGAGCAGTACTTC. The rearrangement links TRBV14 to TRBJ2-7; D might be TRBD1 (6 bases). V gave up 6 bases and J gave up 0 bases, with 15 bases separating them. The germline V gene encodes CDR1 SGHDN and CDR2 FVKESK. The CDR3 totals 15 residues.

This chain links TRBV15 with TRBJ1-5; perhaps TRBD1 as D (6 bases). Germline loops: CDR1 LNHNV, CDR2 YYDKDF (reference sequence). The CDR3 covers 16 residues. V was pared by 5 bases and J by 0 bases, with 14 bases between. In DNA form, the CDR3 reads TGTGCCACCAGCCCTGGGACAATTAGTAGCAATCAGCCCCAGCATTTT. Residues: CATSPGTISSNQPQHF.

This chain uses TRBV5-4 with TRBJ1-4; weak D call: TRBD1 (6 bases). V lost 3 bases to trimming and J lost 7 bases, with 19 bases between them. The germline gives CDR1 SGHNT, CDR2 YYREEE (reference sequence). CDR3 size: 16 residues. DNA of the CDR3: TGTGCCAGCAGCTACTCGATAGGGACACCGATTGAAAAACTGTTTTTT. Translating gives CASSYSIGTPIEKLFF.